This TCR beta chain is from a study of shared clonotypes between healthy human individuals. The J segment lost 7 bases and the V segment lost 6 bases, leaving 5 bases of the junction unmatched. Germline-derived CDR1 and CDR2 are LNHDA and SQIVND (reference sequence). The CDR3 is made up of 14 amino acids. The assay was immunoSEQ multiplex PCR, and TCRdb's table has in-frame clones only and misses some. The top ten hold approximately 1.1% of the sample, which has 1,500,000 or so clones, approximately 96% seen once. Sample: naive CD4+ T cells sorted from blood. Subset specified: CD45RA+ positively selected. The TCR comes from a man younger than 45 in good health. The chain uses TRBV19 and TRBJ2-1, with 11 bases lining up with TRBD1. CDR3 sequence: CASRDRGQWNEQFF. CDR3 coding DNA: TGTGCCAGTAGGGACAGGGGGCAGTGGAATGAGCAGTTCTTC.